The TCR beta chain under discussion was sequenced for a study of T cell clones after liver transplantation. J lost 5 bases, V lost 2 bases, and 7 bases had no gene match. The CDR3 is 15 residues long. Per germline, CDR1 MGHDK and CDR2 SYGVNS. TCRdb keeps only in-frame clones here, not all; method: immunoSEQ multiplex PCR. Of approximately 55,000 clones in the sample, 60% to 80% are singletons; the top ten hold about 15%. The J gene is TRBJ2-7, the V gene TRBV25-1; 9 bases align to TRBD1. Specimen: CD4+ T cells from blood, collected before liver transplant. This clonotype originated in a human donor who received a liver transplant. The CDR3 protein is CASSEKDRGPHEQYF. The CDR3 nucleotides read TGTGCCAGCAGTGAAAAGGACAGGGGTCCCCACGAGCAGTACTTC.